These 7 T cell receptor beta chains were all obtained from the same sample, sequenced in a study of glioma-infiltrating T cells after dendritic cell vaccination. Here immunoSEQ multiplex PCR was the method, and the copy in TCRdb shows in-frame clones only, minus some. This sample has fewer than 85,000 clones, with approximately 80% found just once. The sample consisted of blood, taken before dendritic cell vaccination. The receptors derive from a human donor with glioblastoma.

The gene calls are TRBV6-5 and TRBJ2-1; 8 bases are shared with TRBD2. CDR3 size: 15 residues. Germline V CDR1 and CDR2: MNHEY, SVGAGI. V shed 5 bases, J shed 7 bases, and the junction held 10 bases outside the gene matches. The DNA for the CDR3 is TGTGCCAGCAGTACACGTCTCGGGGGGGCAAATGAGCAGTTCTTC. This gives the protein CASSTRLGGANEQFF.

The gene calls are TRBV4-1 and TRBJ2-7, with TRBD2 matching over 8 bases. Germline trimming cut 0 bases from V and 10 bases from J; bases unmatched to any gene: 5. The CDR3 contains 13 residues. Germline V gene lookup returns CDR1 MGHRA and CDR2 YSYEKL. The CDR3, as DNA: TGCGCCAGCAGCCAAGATCCGGGGGGGTTCCAGTACTTC. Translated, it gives CASSQDPGGFQYF.

The CDR3 here is CASSQIGDPKNIQYF. CDR3 nucleotides: TGTGCCAGCAGCCAAATAGGGGATCCCAAAAACATTCAGTACTTC. The chain recombines TRBV14 with TRBJ2-4; weak D call: TRBD1 (5 bases). The CDR3 totals 15 residues. V lost 2 bases, J lost 2 bases, and 10 bases lay in between. Germline lookup yields CDR1 SGHDN and CDR2 FVKESK.

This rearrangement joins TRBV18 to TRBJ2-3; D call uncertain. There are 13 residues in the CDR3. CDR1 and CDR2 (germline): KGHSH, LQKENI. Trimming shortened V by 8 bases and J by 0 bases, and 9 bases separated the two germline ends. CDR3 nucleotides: TGTGCCAGCGCGCTACGGAGCACAGATACGCAGTATTTT. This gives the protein CASALRSTDTQYF.

CDR3 DNA: TGTGCCAGCACCTACGCCGGACAGGGGGCTATCGAGCAGTACTTC. This sequence encodes CASTYAGQGAIEQYF. V gene TRBV5-6 combines with J gene TRBJ2-7, with TRBD1 matching over 11 bases. The V gene's germline CDR1 is SGHDT and CDR2 YYEEEE. CDR3 size: 15 residues. The J segment lost 6 bases and the V segment lost 6 bases, leaving 11 bases of the junction unmatched.

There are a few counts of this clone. The CDR3 loop reads CASSRGDEQYV. CDR3 nucleotide sequence: TGTGCCAGCAGCCGGGGGGACGAGCAGTACGTC. The V call is TRBV21-1, the J call TRBJ2-7; the table's TRBD2 call for D was not verified on the DNA. TRBV21-1 is a pseudogene segment. The CDR3 loop spans 11 amino acids.

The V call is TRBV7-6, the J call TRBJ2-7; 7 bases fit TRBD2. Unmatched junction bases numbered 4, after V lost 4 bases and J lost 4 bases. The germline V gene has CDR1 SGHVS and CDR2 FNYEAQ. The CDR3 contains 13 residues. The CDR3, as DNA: TGTGCCAGCAGCTCCAGGACTAGTTACGAGCAGTACTTC. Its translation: CASSSRTSYEQYF.